Reported below is one T cell receptor (beta chain). The data stem from a study of T cell changes during pregnancy in multiple sclerosis. CDR1 is LNHNV, CDR2 YYDKDF, per germline (reference sequence). The CDR3 loop spans 15 amino acids. The V segment lost 3 bases and the J segment 8 bases; nucleotides outside the gene matches: 5. Method: immunoSEQ multiplex PCR; TCRdb's copy keeps in-frame clones and lacks some. The data contain more than 45,000 clones, 94% of them seen just once; the ten biggest clones take up approximately 0.59%. Sample: CD4+ T cells from peripheral blood mononuclear cells, taken in the second trimester of pregnancy. The receptor was isolated from a female donor with multiple sclerosis, enrolled in a pregnancy study. The chain combines TRBV15 with TRBJ1-6, with TRBD1 identical over 9 bases. CDR3 amino acids: CATSREQGADSPLHF. The CDR3 nucleotides are TGTGCCACCAGCAGGGAACAGGGGGCCGATTCACCCCTCCACTTT.